Listed here are 32 T cell receptor beta chains from one sample, sequenced in a study of blood T cell repertoires in COVID-19. TCRdb's copy holds only in-frame clones and misses some; the assay was immunoSEQ multiplex PCR. The sample yields 300,000 to 400,000 clones, around 86% seen once. What was sequenced was peripheral blood. These receptors were collected from a man aged 50-60 years with active or convalescent COVID-19.

This rearrangement joins TRBV6-5 to TRBJ1-5; D unclear. V lost 7 bases, J lost 0 bases, and 10 bases lay in between. Germline loops: CDR1 MNHEY, CDR2 SVGAGI. There are 14 residues in the CDR3. DNA of the CDR3: TGTGCCAGCACCCTACAGAATAGCAATCAGCCCCAGCATTTT. Protein: CASTLQNSNQPQHF.

This rearrangement joins TRBV9 to TRBJ1-2; TRBD1 matches 9 bases. This CDR3 has 14 amino acids. Looked up from germline, CDR1 is SGDLS and CDR2 is YYNGEE. With 0 bases clipped from V and 6 bases from J, the junction kept 3 bases outside the gene matches. CDR3 DNA sequence: TGTGCCAGCAGCGTAGAGGACAGGGGTCATGGCTACACCTTC. This codes for CASSVEDRGHGYTF.

In its sample, this clone was seen a few times. This chain joins TRBV7-2 and TRBJ1-4, with 9 bases that match TRBD1. The CDR3 is 16 residues long. After removal of 2 bases from V and 8 bases from J, the junction contained 9 bases not matched to a gene. CDR1 and CDR2 from the germline V gene are SGHTA and FQGNSA. The CDR3 spells CASSLQPTGGLEKLFF. The CDR3 DNA reads as TGTGCCAGCAGCTTACAACCCACAGGGGGCCTAGAAAAACTGTTTTTT.

This clone occurred a few times. The chain has TRBV7-3 and TRBJ1-3; the D is unclear. The germline V gene encodes CDR1 SGHTA and CDR2 FQGTGA. With 6 bases removed from V and 0 bases from J, the gap between germline ends came to 6 bases. There are 13 residues in the CDR3. In nucleotides, the CDR3 is TGTGCCAGCAGTGGTAGCTCTGGAAACACCATATATTTT. This encodes CASSGSSGNTIYF.

The chain links TRBV24-1 to TRBJ2-1; possible D gene TRBD1, 5 bases. Trimming took off 4 bases at V and 8 bases at J, with 17 bases between the two ends. Germline V CDR1 and CDR2: KGHDR, SFDVKD. The CDR3 runs 15 residues. The CDR3 sequence: CATSESRPTVHEQFF. For the CDR3, the DNA is TGTGCCACCAGTGAGAGCCGGCCGACAGTCCATGAGCAGTTCTTC.

This chain connects TRBV5-1 to TRBJ2-7; no firm D call. The CDR3 has 13 amino acids. CDR1 SGHRS and CDR2 YFSETQ come from the germline V gene. Trimming left V 0 bases short and J 3 bases short, with 7 bases between. In DNA form, the CDR3 reads TGCGCCAGCAGCTTGGAACTGTTCTACGAGCAGTACTTC. It yields the protein CASSLELFYEQYF.

The V call is TRBV2, the J call TRBJ1-6; 8 positions match TRBD1. The CDR3 covers 14 residues. Germline CDR1 reads SNHLY; CDR2 reads FYNNEI. The V gene end was trimmed by 6 bases and the J gene end by 7 bases; junction bases not matched to a gene: 5. The CDR3 DNA reads as TGTGCCAGCAGCGGACAGGGACTGAATTCACCCCTCCACTTT. Its protein product is CASSGQGLNSPLHF. The full variable domain, with the rest looked up from reference TRBV2 and TRBJ1-6, is EPEVTQTPSHQVTQMGQEVILRCVPISNHLYFYWYRQILGQKVEFLVSFYNNEISEKSEIFDDQFSVERPDGSNFTLKIRSTKLEDSAMYFCASSGQGLNSPLHFGNGTRLTVT.

This clone was detected a few times. The J gene is TRBJ1-6, the V gene TRBV11-2; 7 bases agree with TRBD1. CDR1 SGHAT and CDR2 FQNNGV come from the germline V gene. Trimming at V came to 1 base and at J to 4 bases, leaving 1 base not matched to a gene. This CDR3 contains 15 residues. The CDR3 spells CASSLVRGYNSPLHF. For the CDR3, the DNA is TGTGCCAGCAGCTTAGTCAGGGGGTATAATTCACCCCTCCACTTT.

The chain combines TRBV21-1 with TRBJ2-4; no check of the table's D call, TRBD2, against the DNA was made. TRBV21-1 is assigned pseudogene status. The CDR3 has 17 amino acids. The CDR3 protein is CASSKARKAGSKNIQYF. Written as DNA, the CDR3 is TGTGCCAGCAGCAAAGCACGGAAGGCGGGGTCCAAAAACATTCAGTACTTC.

The V and J genes are TRBV28 and TRBJ1-2; maybe TRBD1 (6 bases). This CDR3 is 14 amino acids long. V was shortened by 1 base and J by 7 bases, with 13 bases between the two germline ends. CDR1 is MDHEN and CDR2 is SYDVKM in the germline V gene. The CDR3 reads CASSLSGRGGGYTF. CDR3 sequence (DNA): TGTGCCAGCAGTTTATCGGGCAGGGGCGGTGGCTACACCTTC.

The genes are TRBV29-1 and TRBJ2-2; 11 bases are a match to TRBD1. Germline lookup yields CDR1 SQVTM and CDR2 ANQGSEA. With 4 bases clipped from V and 1 base from J, the junction kept 11 bases outside the gene matches. The CDR3 length is 18 residues. CDR3 coding DNA: TGCAGCGTTGCCGGGACAGGGGGAGGATACGGGAACACCGGGGAGCTGTTTTTT. As protein: CSVAGTGGGYGNTGELFF.

The chain carries TRBV7-2 and TRBJ2-4; 7 bases map to TRBD1. This CDR3 region has 12 residues. Per germline, CDR1 SGHTA and CDR2 FQGNSA. The V segment lost 5 bases and the J segment 6 bases; nucleotides outside the gene matches: 1. In nucleotides, the CDR3 is TGTGCCAGCAGCCGGGACAGAAACATTCAGTACTTC. Protein sequence: CASSRDRNIQYF.

This chain connects TRBV30 to TRBJ1-2, with D possibly being TRBD1 (5 bases). Trimming removed 7 bases from V and 7 bases from J, with 19 bases in between. Germline V CDR1 and CDR2: GTSNPN, SVGIG (reference sequence). The CDR3 loop spans 13 amino acids. As DNA, the CDR3 is TGTGCCTCCCCGAAGGAGGGGACGGGTGGCTACACCTTC. Residues: CASPKEGTGGYTF.

The V and J genes are TRBV5-1 and TRBJ2-1; TRBD2 aligns across 12 bases. Germline V lookup: CDR1 SGHRS, CDR2 YFSETQ. The trim removed 4 bases at V and 0 bases at J, leaving 5 bases unmatched. This CDR3 contains 17 residues. CDR3 DNA: TGCGCCAGCAGCGCGGGACTAGCGGGCCTCTCCTACAATGAGCAGTTCTTC. Protein product: CASSAGLAGLSYNEQFF.

This chain connects TRBV5-4 to TRBJ2-4; 10 nucleotides match TRBD2. Unmatched junction bases numbered 16, after V lost 3 bases and J lost 1 base. This CDR3 contains 20 residues. Looked up from germline, CDR1 is SGHNT and CDR2 is YYREEE (reference sequence). As DNA, the CDR3 is TGTGCCAGCAGCTCCCTGGCTAGCGGGAGTACGATGTCTGCCAAAAACATTCAGTACTTC. Translation gives CASSSLASGSTMSAKNIQYF.

This chain links TRBV2 with TRBJ1-6, with 11 bases lining up with TRBD1. Per the germline V gene, CDR1 is SNHLY and CDR2 is FYNNEI. Unmatched junction bases numbered 6, after V lost 6 bases and J lost 8 bases. The CDR3 runs 15 residues. The CDR3 nucleotides read TGTGCCAGCAGGGTACGGGACAGGGGGGATTCACCCCTCCACTTT. Translated, it gives CASRVRDRGDSPLHF.

The chain is built from TRBV19 and TRBJ2-5; TRBD2 matches at 10 bases. With V trimmed by 4 bases and J by 4 bases, 9 bases remained unmatched. Looked up from germline, CDR1 is LNHDA and CDR2 is SQIVND (reference sequence). This CDR3 comprises 16 residues. The CDR3 here is CASSKSGGASPETQYF. CDR3 nucleotides: TGTGCCAGTAGTAAAAGCGGGGGGGCATCCCCAGAGACCCAGTACTTC.

Only a few counts were recorded for this clone. V and J are TRBV5-4 and TRBJ2-7, with 8 bases aligning to TRBD2. This CDR3 comprises 16 residues. Germline V CDR1 and CDR2: SGHNT, YYREEE (reference sequence). The V segment lost 3 bases and the J segment 0 bases; nucleotides outside the gene matches: 8. The CDR3 spells CASSSKIGGGSYEQYF. The CDR3 region has the DNA TGTGCCAGCAGCTCGAAGATCGGGGGGGGCTCCTACGAGCAGTACTTC.

J is TRBJ2-2 and V is TRBV5-1, with TRBD2 matching 10 bases. This CDR3 has 15 amino acids. The germline V gene encodes CDR1 SGHRS and CDR2 YFSETQ. V shed 3 bases, J shed 1 base, and the junction held 0 bases outside the gene matches. CDR3: CASSSSGGNTGELFF. CDR3 DNA sequence: TGCGCCAGCAGCTCTAGCGGGGGGAACACCGGGGAGCTGTTTTTT.

V is TRBV15 and J is TRBJ2-3, with D unresolved. Trimming shortened V by 2 bases and J by 6 bases, and 9 bases separated the two germline ends. The germline CDR1 and CDR2 sequences are LNHNV and YYDKDF (reference sequence). The CDR3 spans 13 residues. Here the CDR3 DNA reads TGTGCCACCAGCAGACAGACTCAGGATACGCAGTATTTT. Protein sequence: CATSRQTQDTQYF.

The chain couples TRBV7-8 to TRBJ2-1; D gene ambiguous. V lost 2 bases and J lost 4, with 9 bases in between. The germline CDR1 and CDR2 sequences are SGHVS and FQNEAQ. This CDR3 has 14 residues. The CDR3 DNA sequence: TGTGCCAGCAGCTTATTGGCCCAATACAATGAGCAGTTCTTC. Protein sequence: CASSLLAQYNEQFF.

The chain has TRBV29-1 and TRBJ1-1, with a weak D call TRBD1 (6 bases). The CDR3 loop spans 13 amino acids. CDR1 and CDR2 from the germline V gene are SQVTM and ANQGSEA. Trimming shortened V by 3 bases and J by 5 bases, and 13 bases separated the two germline ends. CDR3 nucleotides: TGCAGCGTTGACCTTCCTCAGGGGACTGAAGCTTTCTTT. Translating it yields CSVDLPQGTEAFF.

The chain recombines TRBV12-3 or TRBV12-4 with TRBJ2-5, with 7 bases lining up with TRBD1. Trimming removed 5 bases from V and 11 bases from J; junction bases left unmatched: 8. CDR3 length: 12 residues. CDR3 DNA: TGTGCCAGCAGTAAGACAGACAGGGTTCAGTACTTC. This gives the protein CASSKTDRVQYF.

This rearrangement joins TRBV7-9 to TRBJ1-3, with unresolved D. CDR1 is SEHNR, CDR2 FQNEAQ, per germline (reference sequence). There are 17 residues in the CDR3. Trimming pared 9 bases from V and 1 base from J, leaving 22 bases between. The CDR3 nucleotides are TGTGCCAGTCCGGGTCCCTCGCCTTACTTTTCTGGAAACACCATATATTTT. Translating gives CASPGPSPYFSGNTIYF.

In the case of this clone: The sample contains more than one DNA sequence encoding this CDR3. The chain uses TRBV5-1 and TRBJ2-1; 7 nucleotides match TRBD1. The CDR3 length is 13 residues. Looked up from germline, CDR1 is SGHRS and CDR2 is YFSETQ. V shed 4 bases, J shed 4 bases, and the junction held 2 bases outside the gene matches. The CDR3 is CASSRDSYNEQFF. In DNA form, the CDR3 reads TGCGCCAGCAGCCGGGACAGTTACAATGAGCAGTTCTTC. The full variable domain, with the rest looked up from reference TRBV5-1 and TRBJ2-1, is KAGVTQTPRYLIKTRGQQVTLSCSPISGHRSVSWYQQTPGQGLQFLFEYFSETQRNKGNFPGRFSGRQFSNSRSEMNVSTLELGDSALYLCASSRDSYNEQFFGPGTRLTVL.

This chain links TRBV7-2 with TRBJ2-3; the D gene is possibly TRBD2 (6 bases). CDR3 length: 16 amino acids. V was cut by 5 bases and J by 1 base, with 16 bases left in between. Germline CDR1 SGHTA, CDR2 FQGNSA. The CDR3 is CASSPQGGGGTDTQYF. The CDR3 nucleotides read TGTGCCAGCAGCCCTCAGGGAGGTGGCGGCACAGATACGCAGTATTTT.

V usage is TRBV5-1 and J usage is TRBJ1-1, with D possibly TRBD1 on 5 matching bases. Germline V gene lookup returns CDR1 SGHRS and CDR2 YFSETQ. There are 14 residues in the CDR3. V was cut by 4 bases and J by 5 bases, with 15 bases left in between. The chain's CDR3 is CASSLGVKGTEAFF. The CDR3 DNA is TGCGCCAGCAGCCTGGGGGTTAAGGGGACTGAAGCTTTCTTT. The complete variable domain, with remaining parts taken from reference TRBV5-1 and TRBJ1-1, reads KAGVTQTPRYLIKTRGQQVTLSCSPISGHRSVSWYQQTPGQGLQFLFEYFSETQRNKGNFPGRFSGRQFSNSRSEMNVSTLELGDSALYLCASSLGVKGTEAFFGQGTRLTVV.

V and J are TRBV5-4 and TRBJ1-4, with TRBD1 matching over 9 bases. V was pared by 4 bases and J by 5 bases, with 6 bases of the junction left unmatched. CDR3 length: 15 residues. Germline assignment: CDR1 SGHNT and CDR2 YYREEE (reference sequence). In DNA, the CDR3 is TGTGCCAGCAGCGATCGGACAGGGGTAAATGAAAAACTGTTTTTT. It yields the protein CASSDRTGVNEKLFF.

The J gene is TRBJ1-1, the V gene TRBV5-1, with D hard to call. Trimming pared 4 bases from V and 1 base from J, leaving 11 bases between. Germline CDR1 SGHRS, CDR2 YFSETQ. The CDR3 extends over 14 amino acids. CDR3 DNA sequence: TGCGCCAGCAGCCGAGGCTCGGCGAACACTGAAGCTTTCTTT. Its translation is CASSRGSANTEAFF.

The chain combines TRBV11-3 with TRBJ2-2; a weak D match, TRBD2 (7 bases). V lost 5 bases and J 6 bases, leaving 16 bases between the germline ends. CDR1 and CDR2 (germline): SGHNT, YENEEA. This CDR3 spans 15 amino acids. This chain's CDR3 is CASSRPGGGPGELFF. In nucleotides, the CDR3 is TGTGCCAGCAGCCGGCCGGGGGGCGGTCCCGGGGAGCTGTTTTTT.

The CDR3 is CASSLGGSSYEQYF. The CDR3 DNA sequence: TGTGCCAGCAGCTTGGGTGGGAGCTCCTACGAGCAGTACTTC. V gene TRBV5-6 combines with J gene TRBJ2-7; possible D gene TRBD2, 5 bases. Trimming took off 0 bases at V and 0 bases at J, with 7 bases between the two ends. The CDR3 loop spans 14 amino acids. Germline assignment: CDR1 SGHDT and CDR2 YYEEEE.

In its sample, this clone was seen once. Other DNA sequences in the sample encode the same CDR3. The J gene is TRBJ1-2, the V gene TRBV6-5, with TRBD1 identical over 7 bases. Germline V gives CDR1 MNHEY, CDR2 SVGAGI. CDR3 length: 13 residues. Trimming at V came to 7 bases and at J to 2 bases, leaving 4 bases not matched to a gene. The CDR3 spells CASTRTGNYGYTF. CDR3 in DNA: TGTGCCAGCACCAGGACAGGAAACTATGGCTACACCTTC.